These T cell receptor beta chains were read from a single sample in a study of blood T cell repertoires in COVID-19. The data were produced by immunoSEQ multiplex PCR, yet TCRdb's version contains in-frame clones alone and is incomplete. The sample lists about 95,000 clones, around 92% occurring once. The specimen was peripheral blood. These receptors came from a man aged 45-65 years with COVID-19, enrolled during active disease. Each CDR3 is given with its conserved first and last residue. The order of the fields is D gene, clone size, V gene, J gene, CDR3 protein, CDR3 DNA. A D gene is named only where the DNA matches it firmly. Clone size appears in some rows only: once, few, many, or a class for an expanded clone.

NA	NA	TRBV3-1/TRBV3-2	TRBJ2-2	CASSTRGELFF	TGTGCCAGCAGCACCCGGGGGGAGCTGTTTTTT
TRBD1	NA	TRBV19	TRBJ2-2	CASSPDRVRVYTGELFF	TGTGCCAGTAGTCCGGACAGGGTGCGGGTATACACCGGGGAGCTGTTTTTT
NA	few	TRBV2	TRBJ1-1	CASSDSRSVTEAFF	TGTGCCAGCAGTGACAGTAGAAGCGTCACTGAAGCTTTCTTT
TRBD1	NA	TRBV6-5	TRBJ1-2	CASRPDRGLGYTF	TGTGCCAGCAGACCGGACAGGGGGCTTGGCTACACCTTC
NA	NA	TRBV3-1/TRBV3-2	TRBJ2-6	CASSQVNSGANVLTF	TGTGCCAGCAGCCAAGTCAACTCTGGGGCCAACGTCCTGACTTTC
NA	NA	TRBV9	TRBJ1-2	CASSVAQGGSGYTF	TGTGCCAGCAGCGTAGCCCAGGGAGGGAGCGGCTACACCTTC
TRBD2	NA	TRBV9	TRBJ2-6	CASSDRLAGGNSGANVLTF	TGTGCCAGCAGCGACAGACTAGCGGGGGGGAACTCTGGGGCCAACGTCCTGACTTTC
NA	NA	TRBV6-2/TRBV6-3	TRBJ1-2	CASSPGQYYGYTF	TGTGCCAGCAGTCCAGGACAGTACTATGGCTACACCTTC
TRBD1	NA	TRBV18	TRBJ1-2	CASSPQTGAPGGYTF	TGTGCCAGCTCACCCCAGACAGGGGCCCCGGGGGGCTACACCTTC
NA	NA	TRBV19	TRBJ1-2	CASSIKEGDYGYTF	TGTGCCAGTAGTATCAAGGAGGGAGACTATGGCTACACCTTC
NA	NA	TRBV10-3	TRBJ2-5	CAISESSPREETQYF	TGTGCCATCAGTGAGTCGTCACCGAGGGAAGAGACCCAGTACTTC
NA	NA	TRBV18	TRBJ2-7	CASSPPNGYEQYF	TGTGCCAGCTCACCACCGAACGGGTACGAGCAGTACTTC
TRBD1	few	TRBV2	TRBJ1-2	CASSTGGLFYGYTF	TGTGCCAGCAGTACAGGGGGCCTATTTTATGGCTACACCTTC
NA	NA	TRBV7-2	TRBJ2-7	CASSSGLGLGEQYF	TGTGCCAGCAGCTCCGGACTCGGCTTGGGGGAGCAGTACTTC
TRBD1	NA	TRBV5-5	TRBJ1-6	CASSSRTGAYYNSPLHF	TGTGCCAGCAGCTCTCGGACAGGGGCGTACTATAATTCACCCCTCCACTTT
NA	medium-sized	TRBV10-1	TRBJ2-7	CASSESDEGGHEQYF	TGCGCCAGCAGTGAGTCGGATGAGGGAGGACACGAGCAGTACTTC
TRBD1	NA	TRBV11-2	TRBJ2-7	CASSQGARYEQYF	TGTGCCAGCAGTCAGGGGGCTAGGTACGAGCAGTACTTC